This T cell receptor beta chain was identified during a study of T cells in women clearing cervical HPV infection. Study details: Blood came at first lesion visit for cases, post-clearance for controls. Only a few women had HLA typing results available. The study, taken as a whole, reports: T-cell numbers per sample were unknown and may explain richness differences.

As concerns this clone: What it binds is unknown. The read halts 3 residues ahead of the CDR3 end, with the missing end drawn from the germline J gene.

Clones were read by immunoSEQ multiplex PCR, and TCRdb kept only the in-frame ones, dropping some. Seen in this sample are about 32,000 clones; the ten most common clones hold around 4%. This CDR3 contains 13 residues. V lost 1 base and J 3 bases, leaving 8 bases between the germline ends. CDR1 is DFQATT and CDR2 is SNEGSKA in the germline V gene (reference sequence). Sequenced sample: blood buffy coat. The chain is built from TRBV20-1 and TRBJ2-3; D unclear. The receptor was isolated from a woman between 18 and 69 years old with a cervical HPV16 infection that either progressed to CIN3+ or cleared (not recorded which). The CDR3 loop is CSARAQETDTQYF. Partial CDR3 DNA: TGCAGTGCTAGAGCACAAGAGACAGATACG.